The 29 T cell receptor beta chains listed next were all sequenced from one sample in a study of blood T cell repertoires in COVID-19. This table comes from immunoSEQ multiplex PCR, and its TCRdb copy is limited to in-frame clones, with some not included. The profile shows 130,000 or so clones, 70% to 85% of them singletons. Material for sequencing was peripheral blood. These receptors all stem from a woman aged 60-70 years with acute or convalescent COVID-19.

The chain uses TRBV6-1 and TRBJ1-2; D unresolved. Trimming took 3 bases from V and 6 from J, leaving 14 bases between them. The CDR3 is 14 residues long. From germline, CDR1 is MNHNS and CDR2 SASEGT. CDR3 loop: CASSDSGLIHGYTF. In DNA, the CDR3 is TGTGCCAGCAGTGATAGCGGCCTGATTCATGGCTACACCTTC.

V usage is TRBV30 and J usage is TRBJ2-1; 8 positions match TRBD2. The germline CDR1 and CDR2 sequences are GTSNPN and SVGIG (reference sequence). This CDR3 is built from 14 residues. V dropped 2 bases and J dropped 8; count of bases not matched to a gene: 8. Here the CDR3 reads CAWSYGTRFDEQFF. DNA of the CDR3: TGTGCCTGGAGTTACGGGACTAGGTTCGATGAGCAGTTCTTC.

The CDR3 DNA sequence: TGTGCCAGCAGGGGGACAGGGGGCGGGAAAGGCTACACCTTC. This codes for CASRGTGGGKGYTF. The chain couples TRBV27 to TRBJ1-2; 12 bases align to TRBD1. This CDR3 spans 14 amino acids. Germline lookup yields CDR1 MNHEY and CDR2 SMNVEV (reference sequence). V dropped 6 bases and J dropped 8; count of bases not matched to a gene: 7.

Here the CDR3 DNA reads TGTGCCAGCAGTGACAGGGGATCGGACAATCAGCCCCAGCATTTT. Translating gives CASSDRGSDNQPQHF. The chain has TRBV6-1 and TRBJ1-5, with D perhaps matching TRBD1 (6 bases). Trimming removed 3 bases from V and 3 bases from J, with 12 bases in between. The CDR3 has 15 amino acids. The germline V gene encodes CDR1 MNHNS and CDR2 SASEGT.

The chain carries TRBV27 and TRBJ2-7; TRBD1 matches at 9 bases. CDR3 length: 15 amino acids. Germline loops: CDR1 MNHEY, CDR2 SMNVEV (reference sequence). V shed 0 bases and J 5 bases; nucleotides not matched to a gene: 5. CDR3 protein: CASSLSGTGLNEQYV. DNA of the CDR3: TGTGCCAGCAGTTTATCGGGGACAGGGCTAAACGAGCAGTACGTC.

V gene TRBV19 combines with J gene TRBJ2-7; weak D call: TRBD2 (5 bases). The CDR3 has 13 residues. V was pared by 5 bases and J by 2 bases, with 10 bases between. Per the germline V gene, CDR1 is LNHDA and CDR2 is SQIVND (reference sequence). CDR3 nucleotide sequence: TGTGCCAGTAGTTCCTCCGGGACCTACGAGCAGTACTTC. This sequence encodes CASSSSGTYEQYF.

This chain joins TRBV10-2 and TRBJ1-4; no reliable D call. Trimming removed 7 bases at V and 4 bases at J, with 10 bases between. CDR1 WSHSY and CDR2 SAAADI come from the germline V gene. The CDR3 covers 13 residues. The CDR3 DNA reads TGCGCCAGCAACGGCGGTGGTAATGAAAAACTGTTTTTT. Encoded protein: CASNGGGNEKLFF.

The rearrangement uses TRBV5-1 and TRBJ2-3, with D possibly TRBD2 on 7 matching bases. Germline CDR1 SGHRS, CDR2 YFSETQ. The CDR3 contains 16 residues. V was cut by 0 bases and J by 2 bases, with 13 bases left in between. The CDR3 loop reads CASSLEAGANTDTQYF. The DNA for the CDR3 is TGCGCCAGCAGCTTGGAGGCGGGGGCCAACACAGATACGCAGTATTTT.

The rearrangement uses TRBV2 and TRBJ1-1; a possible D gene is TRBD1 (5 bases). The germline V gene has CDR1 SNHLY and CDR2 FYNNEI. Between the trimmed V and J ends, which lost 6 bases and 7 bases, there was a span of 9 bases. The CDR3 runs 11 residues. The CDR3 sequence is CASRTENEAFF. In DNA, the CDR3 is TGTGCCAGCAGGACAGAGAATGAAGCTTTCTTT.

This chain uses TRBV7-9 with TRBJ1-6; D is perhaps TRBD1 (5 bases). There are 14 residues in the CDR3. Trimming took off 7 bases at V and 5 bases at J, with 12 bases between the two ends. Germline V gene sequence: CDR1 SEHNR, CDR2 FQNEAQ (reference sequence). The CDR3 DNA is TGTGCCAGCAAGAGGAGGGGAGATAATTCACCCCTCCACTTT. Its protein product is CASKRRGDNSPLHF.

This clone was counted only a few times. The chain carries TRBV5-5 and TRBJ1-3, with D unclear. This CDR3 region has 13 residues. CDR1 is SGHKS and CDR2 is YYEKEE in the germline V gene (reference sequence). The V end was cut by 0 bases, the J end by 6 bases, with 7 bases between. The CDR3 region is CASSLGAQNTIYF. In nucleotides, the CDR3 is TGTGCCAGCAGCTTGGGGGCGCAAAACACCATATATTTT.

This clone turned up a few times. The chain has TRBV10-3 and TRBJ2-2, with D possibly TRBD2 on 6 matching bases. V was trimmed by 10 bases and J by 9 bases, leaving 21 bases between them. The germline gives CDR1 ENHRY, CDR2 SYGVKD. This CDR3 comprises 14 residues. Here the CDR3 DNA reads TGTGCCAGCGCCGCGTCAGCGGGTCACCGGGAGCTGTTTTTT. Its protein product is CASAASAGHRELFF.

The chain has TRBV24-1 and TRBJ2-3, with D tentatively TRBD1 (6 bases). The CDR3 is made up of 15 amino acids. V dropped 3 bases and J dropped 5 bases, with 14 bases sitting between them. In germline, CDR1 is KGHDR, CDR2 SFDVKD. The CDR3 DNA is TGTGCCACCAGTGATCCAGGGGTACAACTAGATACGCAGTATTTT. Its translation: CATSDPGVQLDTQYF.

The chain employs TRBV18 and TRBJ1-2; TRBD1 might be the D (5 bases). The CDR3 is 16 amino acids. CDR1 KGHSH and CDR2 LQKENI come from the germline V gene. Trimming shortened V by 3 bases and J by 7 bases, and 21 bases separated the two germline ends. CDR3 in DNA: TGTGCCAGCTCACCGCCTTCCCTTGGGGGGACTATTGGCTACACCTTC. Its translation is CASSPPSLGGTIGYTF.

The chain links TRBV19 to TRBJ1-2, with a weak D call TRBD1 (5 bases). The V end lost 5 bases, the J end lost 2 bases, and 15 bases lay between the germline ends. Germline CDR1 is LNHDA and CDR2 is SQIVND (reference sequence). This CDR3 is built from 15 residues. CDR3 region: CASSLQEGSNYGYTF. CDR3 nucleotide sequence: TGTGCCAGTAGTTTACAGGAGGGTTCCAACTATGGCTACACCTTC. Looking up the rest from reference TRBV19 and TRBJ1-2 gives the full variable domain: DGGITQSPKYLFRKEGQNVTLSCEQNLNHDAMYWYRQDPGQGLRLIYYSQIVNDFQKGDIAEGYSVSREKKESFPLTVTSAQKNPTAFYLCASSLQEGSNYGYTFGSGTRLTVV.

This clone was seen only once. The CDR3 loop is CASSQDRVNSPLHF. CDR3 sequence (DNA): TGTGCCAGCTCACAGGACAGAGTAAATTCACCCCTCCACTTT. The V call is TRBV18, the J call TRBJ1-6, with a possible D match to TRBD1 (6 bases). The length of the CDR3 is 14 residues. CDR1 and CDR2 from the germline V gene are KGHSH and LQKENI. V was pared by 4 bases and J by 7 bases, with 11 bases between.

The CDR3 sequence: CASSLALGEERNTIYF. DNA of the CDR3: TGCGCCAGCAGCTTGGCCTTAGGAGAAGAAAGGAACACCATATATTTT. The rearrangement joins TRBV5-1 to TRBJ1-3; D is unresolved. The germline V and J ends were trimmed by 0 bases and 7 bases, with 17 bases remaining between them. There are 16 residues in the CDR3. In germline, CDR1 is SGHRS, CDR2 YFSETQ.

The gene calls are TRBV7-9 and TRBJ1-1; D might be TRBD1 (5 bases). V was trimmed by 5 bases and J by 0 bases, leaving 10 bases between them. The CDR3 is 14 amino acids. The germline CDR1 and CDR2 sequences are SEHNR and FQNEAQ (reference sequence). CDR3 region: CASSPPGMNTEAFF. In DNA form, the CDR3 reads TGTGCCAGCAGCCCGCCAGGGATGAACACTGAAGCTTTCTTT.

CDR3 DNA: TGTGCCAGCTCACCACGTTCGAGTGAAGCTTTCTTT. It yields the protein CASSPRSSEAFF. This sequence joins TRBV18 and TRBJ1-1; the D is unclear. V gave up 1 base and J gave up 7 bases, with 7 bases separating them. This CDR3 contains 12 residues. Germline V gene lookup returns CDR1 KGHSH and CDR2 LQKENI. The entire variable domain, with the rest obtained from reference TRBV18 and TRBJ1-1, is as follows: NAGVMQNPRHLVRRRGQEARLRCSPMKGHSHVYWYRQLPEEGLKFMVYLQKENIIDESGMPKERFSAEFPKEGPSILRIQQVVRGDSAAYFCASSPRSSEAFFGQGTRLTVV.

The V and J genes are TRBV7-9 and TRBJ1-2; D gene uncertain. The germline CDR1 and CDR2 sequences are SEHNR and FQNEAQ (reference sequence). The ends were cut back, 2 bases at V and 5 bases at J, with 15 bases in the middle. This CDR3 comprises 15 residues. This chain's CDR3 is CASSLPINQSYGYTF. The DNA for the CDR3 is TGTGCCAGCAGCTTACCCATAAATCAGTCTTATGGCTACACCTTC. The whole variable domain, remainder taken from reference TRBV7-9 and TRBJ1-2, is DTGVSQNPRHKITKRGQNVTFRCDPISEHNRLYWYRQTLGQGPEFLTYFQNEAQLEKSRLLSDRFSAERPKGSFSTLEIQRTEQGDSAMYLCASSLPINQSYGYTFGSGTRLTVV.

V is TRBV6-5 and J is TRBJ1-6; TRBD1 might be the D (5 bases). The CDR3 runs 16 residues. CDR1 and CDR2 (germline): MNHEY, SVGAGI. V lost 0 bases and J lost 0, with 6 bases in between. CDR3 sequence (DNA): TGTGCCAGCAGTTACTCGGGGGGCTCCTATAATTCACCCCTCCACTTT. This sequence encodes CASSYSGGSYNSPLHF.

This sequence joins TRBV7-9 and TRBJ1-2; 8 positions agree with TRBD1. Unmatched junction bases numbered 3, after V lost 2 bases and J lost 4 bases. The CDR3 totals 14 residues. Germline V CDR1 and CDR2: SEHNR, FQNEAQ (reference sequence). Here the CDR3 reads CASSLMGQVYGYTF. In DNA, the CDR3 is TGTGCCAGCAGCTTAATGGGACAGGTCTATGGCTACACCTTC.

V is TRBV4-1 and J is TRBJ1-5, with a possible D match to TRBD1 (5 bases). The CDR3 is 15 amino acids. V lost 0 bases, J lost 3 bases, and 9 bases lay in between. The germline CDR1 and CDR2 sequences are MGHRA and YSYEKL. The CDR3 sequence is CASSQEAGHNQPQHF. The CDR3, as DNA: TGCGCCAGCAGCCAAGAAGCGGGGCACAATCAGCCCCAGCATTTT.

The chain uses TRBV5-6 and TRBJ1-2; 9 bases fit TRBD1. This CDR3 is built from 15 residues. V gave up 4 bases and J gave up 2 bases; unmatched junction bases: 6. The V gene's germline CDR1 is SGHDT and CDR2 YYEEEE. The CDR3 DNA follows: TGTGCCAGCAGCCCGCTGGGACAGGGCAACTATGGCTACACCTTC. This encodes CASSPLGQGNYGYTF.

CDR3 sequence: CASGGQGWVYGYTF. CDR3 bases: TGTGCCAGCGGGGGACAGGGATGGGTCTATGGCTACACCTTC. The chain employs TRBV28 and TRBJ1-2; 9 nucleotides agree with TRBD1. V lost 8 bases to trimming and J lost 4 bases; unmatched junction nucleotides: 8. The CDR3 consists of 14 residues. Per the germline V gene, CDR1 is MDHEN and CDR2 is SYDVKM.

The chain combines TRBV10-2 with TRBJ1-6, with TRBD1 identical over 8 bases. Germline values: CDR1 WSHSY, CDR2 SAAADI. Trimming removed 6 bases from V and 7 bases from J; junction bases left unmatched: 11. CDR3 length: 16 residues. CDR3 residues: CASRTLGTGENSPLHF. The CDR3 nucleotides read TGCGCCAGCAGGACGTTAGGGACAGGCGAAAATTCACCCCTCCACTTT.

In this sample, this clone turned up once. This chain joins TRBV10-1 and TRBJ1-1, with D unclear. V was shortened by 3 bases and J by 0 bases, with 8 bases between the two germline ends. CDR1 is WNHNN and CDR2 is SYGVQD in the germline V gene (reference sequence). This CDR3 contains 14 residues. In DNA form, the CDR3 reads TGCGCCAGCAGTGACTCGCAGGTGAACACTGAAGCTTTCTTT. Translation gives CASSDSQVNTEAFF.

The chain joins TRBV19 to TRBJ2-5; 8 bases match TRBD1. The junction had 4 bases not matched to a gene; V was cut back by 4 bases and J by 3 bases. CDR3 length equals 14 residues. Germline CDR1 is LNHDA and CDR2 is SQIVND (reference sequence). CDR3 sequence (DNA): TGTGCCAGTAGTAACAACAGGGGGAAAGAGACCCAGTACTTC. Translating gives CASSNNRGKETQYF.

The DNA for the CDR3 is TGTGCCTGGAGAGGGACTCCTGGCTCCTACAATGAGCAGTTCTTC. Translating it yields CAWRGTPGSYNEQFF. The rearrangement links TRBV30 to TRBJ2-1; weak D call: TRBD2 (6 bases). This CDR3 contains 15 residues. Trimming removed 3 bases at V and 0 bases at J, with 12 bases between. Germline CDR1 is GTSNPN and CDR2 is SVGIG (reference sequence).